These 15 T cell receptor beta chains were all obtained from the same sample, sequenced in a study of cytomegalovirus exposure and HLA in healthy donors. A multiplex PCR was run with 60 Vbeta primers and 13 Jbeta primers. The assay was immunoSEQ multiplex PCR, and TCRdb's table has in-frame clones only and misses some. The table records fewer than 200,000 clones, about 77% of them present only once. The specimen sequenced was PBMCs. The receptors come from a woman aged 50 to 65 in good health and CMV-seronegative.

This sequence joins TRBV29-1 and TRBJ1-1; D remains ambiguous. Per germline, CDR1 SQVTM and CDR2 ANQGSEA. This CDR3 is 15 amino acids long. Trimming removed 6 bases from V and 0 bases from J, with 17 bases in between. Here the CDR3 reads CSVGHPGVVNTEAFF. DNA for the CDR3: TGCAGCGTAGGCCACCCCGGGGTGGTGAACACTGAAGCTTTCTTT.

The gene calls are TRBV11-2 and TRBJ2-7; D is perhaps TRBD1 (6 bases). The CDR3 is 15 residues long. Germline assignment: CDR1 SGHAT and CDR2 FQNNGV. V was pared by 1 base and J by 4 bases, with 14 bases between. This chain's CDR3 is CASSLVQGPVYEQYF. CDR3 nucleotides: TGTGCCAGCAGCTTAGTGCAGGGGCCGGTATACGAGCAGTACTTC.

The chain carries TRBV5-5 and TRBJ2-7, with TRBD2 identical over 8 bases. CDR1 and CDR2 from the germline V gene are SGHKS and YYEKEE (reference sequence). Unmatched junction bases numbered 11, after V lost 4 bases and J lost 5 bases. The CDR3 has 15 amino acids. In DNA, the CDR3 is TGTGCCAGCAGCCCCTGGGGAGCGGGAGCGGACGAGCAGTACTTC. It is translated as CASSPWGAGADEQYF. The complete variable domain, with remaining parts taken from reference TRBV5-5 and TRBJ2-7, reads DAGVTQSPTHLIKTRGQQVTLRCSPISGHKSVSWYQQVLGQGPQFIFQYYEKEERGRGNFPDRFSARQFPNYSSELNVNALLLGDSALYLCASSPWGAGADEQYFGPGTRLTVT.

A few counts support this clone. This chain connects TRBV9 to TRBJ1-4; TRBD1 matches 8 bases. V dropped 2 bases and J dropped 4; count of bases not matched to a gene: 7. Per the germline V gene, CDR1 is SGDLS and CDR2 is YYNGEE. The CDR3 length is 16 residues. DNA for the CDR3: TGTGCCAGCAGCGTTGGACAGGGACAATTTAATGAAAAACTGTTTTTT. Translating it yields CASSVGQGQFNEKLFF.

The J gene is TRBJ2-5, the V gene TRBV7-2; a possible D gene is TRBD2 (6 bases). Trimming left V 6 bases short and J 5 bases short, with 19 bases between. The CDR3 is made up of 15 amino acids. Germline-derived CDR1 and CDR2 are SGHTA and FQGNSA. CDR3 sequence: CASSLMGGGWETQYF. The DNA for the CDR3 is TGTGCCAGCAGTCTCATGGGGGGAGGTTGGGAGACCCAGTACTTC.

The chain recombines TRBV5-4 with TRBJ2-3, with 8 bases fitting TRBD2. The CDR3 has 16 residues. V gave up 2 bases and J gave up 6 bases; unmatched junction bases: 11. In germline, CDR1 is SGHNT, CDR2 YYREEE (reference sequence). The CDR3 here is CASSFGGTRVPDTQYF. For the CDR3, the DNA is TGTGCCAGCAGCTTTGGGGGGACTAGAGTTCCGGATACGCAGTATTTT. Based on the CDR3 plus reference TRBV5-4 and TRBJ2-3, the full variable domain is ETGVTQSPTHLIKTRGQQVTLRCSSQSGHNTVSWYQQALGQGPQFIFQYYREEENGRGNFPPRFSGLQFPNYSSELNVNALELDDSALYLCASSFGGTRVPDTQYFGPGTRLTVL.

This clone was picked up one time. The chain joins TRBV28 to TRBJ2-7; TRBD1 agrees at 8 bases. CDR1 is MDHEN and CDR2 is SYDVKM in the germline V gene. J was trimmed by 3 bases and V by 4 bases; bases with no gene match: 11. The CDR3 extends over 16 amino acids. CDR3 sequence (DNA): TGTGCCAGCAGTTCTCCCTCCGGGACAGGTCGCTACGAGCAGTACTTC. Its translation is CASSSPSGTGRYEQYF.

This clone appeared a few times. The chain is built from TRBV28 and TRBJ1-5; possible D gene TRBD1, 6 bases. CDR1 and CDR2 from the germline V gene are MDHEN and SYDVKM. V lost 6 bases and J 2 bases, leaving 17 bases between the germline ends. The CDR3 is 16 residues long. CDR3 nucleotides: TGTGCCAGCAGACTTGAGGCGGGGGCGGGCAATCAGCCCCAGCATTTT. As protein: CASRLEAGAGNQPQHF.

The chain joins TRBV10-1 to TRBJ2-1; 10 nucleotides line up with TRBD2. CDR1 and CDR2 (germline): WNHNN, SYGVQD (reference sequence). The CDR3 is 18 residues long. After removal of 3 bases from V and 5 bases from J, the junction contained 13 bases not matched to a gene. The CDR3 loop is CASSDLQNEREGHNEQFF. The CDR3 DNA reads as TGCGCCAGCAGTGATCTCCAAAATGAGCGGGAGGGCCACAATGAGCAGTTCTTC.

The rearrangement joins TRBV28 to TRBJ2-1, with 14 bases identical to TRBD2. Unmatched junction bases numbered 9, after V lost 7 bases and J lost 10 bases. The CDR3 covers 15 residues. Per germline, CDR1 MDHEN and CDR2 SYDVKM. The CDR3 nucleotides are TGTGCCAGCATCCAGACTAGCGGGGGGGCCGTAGAGCAGTTCTTC. Its translation: CASIQTSGGAVEQFF.

The V call is TRBV7-7, the J call TRBJ2-2, with 9 bases matching TRBD1. This CDR3 has 13 residues. Unmatched junction bases numbered 1, after V lost 5 bases and J lost 6 bases. Germline assignment: CDR1 SSHAT and CDR2 FNYEAQ (reference sequence). The CDR3 nucleotides are TGTGCCAGCAGCCGGGACAGGGCCGGGGAGCTGTTTTTT. This gives the protein CASSRDRAGELFF.

This chain connects TRBV18 to TRBJ2-7, with 10 bases fitting TRBD1. V lost 2 bases, J lost 4 bases, and 2 bases stayed unmatched. Germline CDR1 is KGHSH and CDR2 is LQKENI. The CDR3 sequence is 14 residues long. Here the CDR3 DNA reads TGTGCCAGCTCACCAGGGACAGGGGATTACGAGCAGTACTTC. Translated: CASSPGTGDYEQYF.

The gene calls are TRBV28 and TRBJ1-5; D perhaps matches TRBD1 (6 bases). Germline V gene lookup returns CDR1 MDHEN and CDR2 SYDVKM. Trimming removed 6 bases at V and 0 bases at J, with 9 bases between. The CDR3 totals 14 residues. The CDR3: CASRWTDSNQPQHF. DNA for the CDR3: TGTGCCAGCAGATGGACAGATAGCAATCAGCCCCAGCATTTT.

This rearrangement joins TRBV5-1 to TRBJ1-1; possible D gene TRBD1, 6 bases. Germline CDR1 reads SGHRS; CDR2 reads YFSETQ. The CDR3 sequence is 15 residues long. Trimming shortened V by 0 bases and J by 2 bases, and 11 bases separated the two germline ends. The chain's CDR3 is CASSLVSRGNTEAFF. CDR3 in DNA: TGCGCCAGCAGCTTGGTGAGCAGGGGTAACACTGAAGCTTTCTTT.

The J gene is TRBJ1-1, the V gene TRBV4-2; D not resolved. The length of the CDR3 is 15 residues. Trimming pared 0 bases from V and 4 bases from J, leaving 12 bases between. The V gene's germline CDR1 is LGHNA and CDR2 YNFKEQ. In DNA form, the CDR3 reads TGTGCCAGCAGCCAAGATCGGGGAGAGGCCACTGAAGCTTTCTTT. It is translated as CASSQDRGEATEAFF.